What follows describes a single T cell receptor beta chain. This CDR3 comprises 14 residues. Germline lookup yields CDR1 MNHEY and CDR2 SMNVEV (reference sequence). Generated by immunoSEQ multiplex PCR, the TCRdb table keeps only in-frame clones and is missing some. The repertoire holds approximately 80,000 clones, with 84% as singletons. The data were taken from a study of radiotherapy plus CTLA-4 blockade in lung cancer. Patients with chemo-refractory metastatic non-small-cell lung cancer received focal radiation plus CTLA-4 blockade with ipilimumab. This clonotype originated in a human donor with non-small cell lung cancer who had stable disease on radiotherapy plus ipilimumab. This chain uses TRBV27 with TRBJ2-7; D could derive from TRBD1 or TRBD2 (5 bases each). Gene TRBJ2-5 matches the end of the DNA better, so the J call may be wrong. Material: peripheral blood, obtained from a patient treated with radiotherapy plus ipilimumab. The CDR3 here is CASSLLTGRETQYF. The CDR3, as DNA: TGTGCCAGCAGTTTATTGACGGGGCGGGAGACCCAGTACTTC.